These 15 T cell receptor beta chains share one sample of origin, sequenced in a study of blood T cell repertoires in COVID-19. Measured with immunoSEQ multiplex PCR; TCRdb has only the in-frame clones, and not every one. The profile shows 200,000 to 250,000 clones, about 88% of them singletons. The specimen sequenced was peripheral blood. The receptors stem from a middle-aged man with acute or convalescent COVID-19.

The chain employs TRBV25-1 and TRBJ2-5; maybe TRBD1 (6 bases). This CDR3 contains 13 residues. Germline values: CDR1 MGHDK, CDR2 SYGVNS. V lost 3 bases and J lost 14, with 19 bases in between. The CDR3: CASSDDRLKRKYF. The CDR3 bases are TGTGCCAGCAGTGATGACAGGCTAAAGCGGAAATACTTC.

The chain uses TRBV9 and TRBJ1-6; unclear D gene. The CDR3 is made up of 15 amino acids. V lost 0 bases, J lost 8 bases, and 12 bases lay in between. CDR1 is SGDLS and CDR2 is YYNGEE in the germline V gene. The CDR3 bases are TGTGCCAGCAGCGTAGCGGCAGGATGGGATTCACCCCTCCACTTT. As protein: CASSVAAGWDSPLHF. The full variable domain, rest sourced from reference TRBV9 and TRBJ1-6, is DSGVTQTPKHLITATGQRVTLRCSPRSGDLSVYWYQQSLDQGLQFLIQYYNGEERAKGNILERFSAQQFPDLHSELNLSSLELGDSALYFCASSVAAGWDSPLHFGNGTRLTVT.

The gene calls are TRBV12-3 or TRBV12-4 and TRBJ1-3, with D uncertain. Trimming pared 6 bases from V and 3 bases from J, leaving 3 bases between. This CDR3 comprises 11 residues. CDR3 protein: CASSYGNTIYF. In DNA, the CDR3 is TGTGCCAGCAGCTATGGAAACACCATATATTTT.

This clone was recorded once. The chain combines TRBV25-1 with TRBJ2-6; possibly TRBD1 for D (5 bases). The CDR3 covers 15 residues. With 2 bases removed from V and 2 bases from J, the gap between germline ends came to 7 bases. CDR1 and CDR2 from the germline V gene are MGHDK and SYGVNS. CDR3 DNA: TGTGCCAGCAGTGAACAGGGAACTGGGGCCAACGTCCTGACTTTC. Its protein product is CASSEQGTGANVLTF.

This chain connects TRBV7-8 to TRBJ1-6; TRBD1 matches at 10 bases. Trimming cost V 5 bases and J 7 bases; bases outside gene matches: 5. From germline, CDR1 is SGHVS and CDR2 FQNEAQ. This CDR3 is 15 amino acids long. In DNA, the CDR3 is TGTGCCAGCAGCATACCGGGACAGGGGAATTCACCCCTCCACTTT. It yields the protein CASSIPGQGNSPLHF.

This clone was observed a handful of times. The chain couples TRBV4-1 to TRBJ1-2; possibly TRBD1 for D (5 bases). CDR1 is MGHRA and CDR2 is YSYEKL in the germline V gene. The CDR3 spans 15 residues. The ends were cut back, 1 base at V and 1 base at J, with 10 bases in the middle. The CDR3 nucleotides read TGCGCCAGCAGCCAAGGACAGTCTAGTAACTATGGCTACACCTTC. It translates to CASSQGQSSNYGYTF.

This clone has just one count. This chain uses TRBV30 with TRBJ2-1, with 7 bases matching TRBD1. This CDR3 has 15 residues. Germline CDR1 GTSNPN, CDR2 SVGIG (reference sequence). V lost 0 bases, J lost 4 bases, and 6 bases stayed unmatched. CDR3 amino acids: CAWSVGQGDYNEQFF. DNA for the CDR3: TGTGCCTGGAGTGTAGGGCAGGGGGATTACAATGAGCAGTTCTTC.

The chain combines TRBV30 with TRBJ2-7; weak D call: TRBD2 (7 bases). CDR1 GTSNPN and CDR2 SVGIG come from the germline V gene (reference sequence). Trimming took off 5 bases at V and 9 bases at J, with 20 bases between the two ends. This CDR3 comprises 13 residues. The DNA for the CDR3 is TGTGCCTGGGAGGGGGGGCCAACTACGACGCAGTACTTC. This translates into CAWEGGPTTTQYF.

The CDR3 DNA reads as TGTGCCAGCAGCTTGGGACTGGGACCAGATACGCAGTATTTT. This gives the protein CASSLGLGPDTQYF. V is TRBV7-2 and J is TRBJ2-3, with D possibly matching TRBD2 (6 bases). V was shortened by 3 bases and J by 4 bases, with 11 bases between the two germline ends. This CDR3 region has 14 residues. Looked up from germline, CDR1 is SGHTA and CDR2 is FQGNSA.

This chain links TRBV9 with TRBJ2-2; D remains ambiguous. The CDR3 length is 11 residues. The germline V and J ends were trimmed by 6 bases and 7 bases, with 7 bases remaining between them. Germline V gene lookup returns CDR1 SGDLS and CDR2 YYNGEE. CDR3: CASKQDGELFF. The CDR3 DNA reads as TGTGCCAGCAAGCAAGACGGGGAGCTGTTTTTT. Full variable domain (missing parts from reference TRBV9 and TRBJ2-2): DSGVTQTPKHLITATGQRVTLRCSPRSGDLSVYWYQQSLDQGLQFLIQYYNGEERAKGNILERFSAQQFPDLHSELNLSSLELGDSALYFCASKQDGELFFGEGSRLTVL.

The chain recombines TRBV27 with TRBJ1-4, with 7 positions matching TRBD1. CDR3 length: 13 residues. J lost 5 bases, V lost 8 bases, and 5 bases had no gene match. Germline CDR1 and CDR2: MNHEY and SMNVEV (reference sequence). For the CDR3, the DNA is TGTGCCAGCGGACAGGAGTTGAATGAAAAACTGTTTTTT. Residues: CASGQELNEKLFF.

The J gene is TRBJ1-1, the V gene TRBV6-4; D remains unclear. The V gene lost 3 bases and the J gene lost 4 bases, with 9 bases spanning the gap. Germline lookup yields CDR1 MRHNA and CDR2 SNTAGT. This CDR3 region has 13 residues. As DNA, the CDR3 is TGTGCCAGCAGTGAAAATGTACTCACTGAAGCTTTCTTT. Protein product: CASSENVLTEAFF.

This clone appeared once. This sequence joins TRBV5-1 and TRBJ2-2; 8 bases are shared with TRBD1. J gave up 4 bases and V 9 bases, and 14 bases lay outside the gene matches. CDR3 size: 16 residues. CDR1 and CDR2 (germline): SGHRS, YFSETQ. CDR3 region: CATRPPGTGVTGELFF. The CDR3 nucleotides are TGCGCCACCCGCCCTCCCGGGACAGGCGTCACCGGGGAGCTGTTTTTT.

CDR3 bases: TGTGCCAGCAGCCAAAATTTTGGGGAGGGGAAGGGACCGAATTCACCCCTCCACTTT. It is translated as CASSQNFGEGKGPNSPLHF. The V gene is TRBV3-1 (or the pseudogene TRBV3-2), the J gene TRBJ1-6; D is possibly TRBD1 (5 bases). This CDR3 has 19 amino acids. CDR1 and CDR2 (germline): LGHDT, YNNKEL (reference sequence). Deletions cut 2 bases from V and 7 bases from J, with 24 bases between.

The chain joins TRBV3-1 (or the pseudogene TRBV3-2) to TRBJ1-3; D is uncertain. This CDR3 has 12 amino acids. Germline V gene lookup returns CDR1 LGHDT and CDR2 YNNKEL (reference sequence). Trimming removed 3 bases at V and 4 bases at J, with 4 bases between. The CDR3 loop is CASSHQGNTIYF. DNA for the CDR3: TGTGCCAGCAGCCACCAAGGAAACACCATATATTTT.